The 27 T cell receptor beta chains reported below all come from one sample, sequenced in a study of breast tumors, draining lymph nodes, adjacent tissues. Breast cancer patients provided tissue from their axillary draining lymph nodes. TCRdb processed the multiplex PCR reads anew with MiXCR; each CDR3 protein has one entry. In the table there are about 170,000 distinct CDR3 sequences, 25% to 40% of which are singletons. The sequenced material came from axillary lymph node tissue. All receptors come from a female donor with breast cancer. Some clones in this sample may be carry-over from other donors' samples.

This clonotype was counted ten times or more. The chain recombines TRBV5-5 with TRBJ1-4; D possibly corresponds to TRBD1 (5 bases). The CDR3 consists of 17 residues. V dropped 0 bases and J dropped 7 bases, with 19 bases sitting between them. Germline CDR1 SGHKS, CDR2 YYEKEE (reference sequence). CDR3 DNA: TGTGCCAGCAGCTTGGCGGTGAGGGGCATACGGATTGAAAAACTGTTTTTT. Amino acids: CASSLAVRGIRIEKLFF.

This clonotype was picked up many times. The genes are TRBV20-1 and TRBJ2-3; the match to TRBD2 covers 8 bases. V was clipped by 5 bases and J by 2 bases; unmatched bases: 9. The CDR3 is 15 amino acids. Looked up from germline, CDR1 is DFQATT and CDR2 is SNEGSKA (reference sequence). The CDR3 DNA follows: TGCAGTGCTGATTGGGTTAGCGGGGTCACAGATACGCAGTATTTT. It translates to CSADWVSGVTDTQYF.

This sequence joins TRBV10-1 and TRBJ2-5; D uncertain. The germline V gene encodes CDR1 WNHNN and CDR2 SYGVQD (reference sequence). Trimming shortened V by 10 bases and J by 4 bases, and 25 bases separated the two germline ends. This CDR3 contains 16 residues. The CDR3 region is CATSRDGIGDIETQYF. Written as DNA, the CDR3 is TGCGCCACCAGCAGAGATGGAATAGGAGACATAGAGACCCAGTACTTC.

The sample holds a few counts of this clonotype. The chain has TRBV6-1 and TRBJ2-2, with TRBD2 as a possible D gene (7 bases). Germline lookup yields CDR1 MNHNS and CDR2 SASEGT. V was trimmed by 6 bases and J by 7 bases, leaving 33 bases between them. This CDR3 has 20 residues. CDR3 nucleotide sequence: TGTGCCAGCAGCGAATGGGTTCCTTCTTTTGGGGGGGCGAGCGTCGGGGAGCTGTTTTTT. Its protein product is CASSEWVPSFGGASVGELFF.

As for this clonotype: Being one base from a much bigger clone, this may be a read error. The chain carries TRBV6-5 and TRBJ2-2; 8 bases are shared with TRBD1. The V gene's germline CDR1 is MNHEY and CDR2 SVGAGI. The CDR3 spans 14 residues. Trimming at V came to 5 bases and at J to 4 bases, leaving 3 bases not matched to a gene. CDR3 in amino acids: CASSQGQVTGELFF. The CDR3 nucleotides read TGTGCCAGCAGTCAGGGACAGGTCACCGGGGAGCTGTTTTTT.

This chain links TRBV24-1 with TRBJ1-1, with D possibly matching TRBD1 (5 bases). Trimming pared 5 bases from V and 7 bases from J, leaving 16 bases between. Germline CDR1 and CDR2: KGHDR and SFDVKD. The CDR3 is 14 residues long. The CDR3 bases are TGTGCCACCAGTGCATGGGACGGCCAGTTTGAAGCTTTCTTT. As protein: CATSAWDGQFEAFF.

A few counts support this clonotype. The V call is TRBV15, the J call TRBJ2-7; 10 positions match TRBD1. Trimming cost V 4 bases and J 1 base; bases outside gene matches: 4. The CDR3 is 15 residues long. Germline CDR1 and CDR2: LNHNV and YYDKDF (reference sequence). The CDR3, as DNA: TGTGCCACCAGCATGGGGACAGGGGTTTCCTACGAGCAGTACTTC. It encodes CATSMGTGVSYEQYF.

With respect to this clonotype: A much bigger clone sits one base away, suggesting this may be a read error. This chain joins TRBV6-2 or TRBV6-3 and TRBJ2-3; the match to TRBD2 covers 10 bases. V shed 5 bases, J shed 6 bases, and the junction held 11 bases outside the gene matches. The CDR3 extends over 16 amino acids. Germline V gene data show CDR1 as MNHEY and CDR2 as SVGEGT. The chain's CDR3 is CASSRGGTSVTDTQYF. CDR3 bases: TGTGCCAGCAGTCGGGGCGGGACTAGCGTTACGGATACGCAGTATTTT.

This rearrangement joins TRBV29-1 to TRBJ2-7; TRBD1 matches 7 bases. Germline-derived CDR1 and CDR2 are SQVTM and ANQGSEA. This CDR3 has 15 amino acids. V gave up 6 bases and J gave up 3 bases; unmatched junction bases: 14. The CDR3 DNA reads as TGCAGCGTCGAGAACCTACAGGGGTATAACTACGAGCAGTACTTC. Translating it yields CSVENLQGYNYEQYF.

Many counts were recorded for this clonotype. The chain uses TRBV5-1 and TRBJ1-1, with D unresolved. CDR3 length: 13 residues. Germline CDR1 and CDR2: SGHRS and YFSETQ. V was cut by 4 bases and J by 2 bases, with 9 bases left in between. CDR3 protein: CASSQVVNTEAFF. DNA of the CDR3: TGCGCCAGCAGCCAAGTGGTAAACACTGAAGCTTTCTTT.

This clonotype was counted ten times or more. This chain uses TRBV6-1 with TRBJ2-7; maybe TRBD1 (6 bases). Germline V CDR1 and CDR2: MNHNS, SASEGT. The CDR3 spans 16 residues. The V end lost 9 bases, the J end lost 3 bases, and 24 bases lay between the germline ends. CDR3 bases: TGTGCCAGTACGAGGATACCAGGGGATAGCGACTACGAGCAGTACTTC. Protein: CASTRIPGDSDYEQYF.

This sequence joins TRBV5-1 and TRBJ1-5; D call uncertain. The germline gives CDR1 SGHRS, CDR2 YFSETQ. The CDR3 consists of 12 residues. The V and J ends lost 5 bases and 7 bases respectively, with 10 bases between them. This CDR3 reads CASREGDQPQHF. CDR3 nucleotides: TGCGCCAGCAGGGAGGGCGACCAGCCCCAGCATTTT.

At least ten counts were recorded for this clonotype. This chain uses TRBV19 with TRBJ2-1, with unresolved D. V lost 5 bases to trimming and J lost 4 bases, with 12 bases between them. CDR3 size: 14 residues. CDR1 and CDR2 (germline): LNHDA, SQIVND (reference sequence). The CDR3 DNA reads as TGTGCCAGTAGTGCCATAGCAGTGTACAATGAGCAGTTCTTC. Its translation is CASSAIAVYNEQFF.

As concerns this clonotype: A much more abundant neighbour one base away suggests this may be a read error. The rearrangement links TRBV28 to TRBJ1-5; D is possibly TRBD1 (5 bases). V lost 5 bases and J lost 4, with 15 bases in between. This CDR3 is 15 amino acids long. Per germline, CDR1 MDHEN and CDR2 SYDVKM. CDR3 in DNA: TGTGCCAGCAGTCCGGGCACGGGGCGGAATCAGCCCCAGCATTTT. Protein product: CASSPGTGRNQPQHF.

The sample holds many counts of this clonotype. The chain uses TRBV7-2 and TRBJ2-1, with D perhaps TRBD2 (6 bases). The CDR3 contains 15 residues. The ends were cut back, 0 bases at V and 1 base at J, with 7 bases in the middle. Germline CDR1 is SGHTA and CDR2 is FQGNSA. CDR3 amino acids: CASSLARGSYNEQFF. CDR3 in DNA: TGTGCCAGCAGCTTAGCGCGGGGATCCTACAATGAGCAGTTCTTC.

Points on this clonotype: Without the conserved terminal phenylalanine or tryptophan, this CDR3 likely stems from a read error. The rearrangement links TRBV12-3 or TRBV12-4 to TRBJ1-6; D ambiguous. The CDR3 has 14 amino acids. Trimming cost V 5 bases and J 7 bases, with 12 bases left between them. The CDR3 DNA reads as TGTGCCAGCAGTATCGAGGTACGGAATTCACCCCTCCACTCT. This translates into CASSIEVRNSPLHS.

This clonotype was counted ten times or more. V gene TRBV30 combines with J gene TRBJ2-5; 10 nucleotides align to TRBD1. The V segment lost 2 bases and the J segment 2 bases; nucleotides outside the gene matches: 5. CDR3 length equals 15 residues. From germline, CDR1 is GTSNPN and CDR2 SVGIG (reference sequence). As DNA, the CDR3 is TGTGCCTGGAGTTCGGGACAGGGGACTCAAGAGACCCAGTACTTC. Its protein product is CAWSSGQGTQETQYF.

This clonotype was observed at least ten times. The rearrangement joins TRBV19 to TRBJ1-5; 10 bases align to TRBD1. The germline V gene has CDR1 LNHDA and CDR2 SQIVND (reference sequence). The CDR3 consists of 18 residues. Trimming took 3 bases from V and 2 from J; bases not matched to a gene: 10. This CDR3 reads CASSIWTGGLGGNQPQHF. The CDR3, as DNA: TGTGCCAGTAGTATCTGGACAGGGGGGCTTGGCGGCAATCAGCCCCAGCATTTT. Using reference TRBV19 and TRBJ1-5 for the parts outside the CDR3, the full variable domain is DGGITQSPKYLFRKEGQNVTLSCEQNLNHDAMYWYRQDPGQGLRLIYYSQIVNDFQKGDIAEGYSVSREKKESFPLTVTSAQKNPTAFYLCASSIWTGGLGGNQPQHFGDGTRLSIL.

This clonotype was seen repeatedly, ten times or more. The J gene is TRBJ2-1, the V gene TRBV20-1, with 9 bases matching TRBD2. The germline V gene encodes CDR1 DFQATT and CDR2 SNEGSKA (reference sequence). The length of the CDR3 is 13 residues. CDR3 sequence: CRALGLASNEQFF. CDR3 sequence (DNA): TGCAGGGCCCTGGGACTAGCTTCCAATGAGCAGTTCTTC.

The chain joins TRBV20-1 to TRBJ2-3; TRBD1 aligns across 7 bases. CDR1 and CDR2 (germline): DFQATT, SNEGSKA (reference sequence). The CDR3 runs 19 residues. The CDR3 sequence: CSPTETPRQGRTGTDTQYF. The CDR3, as DNA: TGCAGCCCTACCGAGACGCCACGACAGGGAAGGACTGGCACAGATACGCAGTATTTT.

This clonotype has a count of ten or more. The CDR3 sequence is CASRVDSGSYNEQFF. The DNA for the CDR3 is TGTGCCAGCAGAGTCGACAGCGGGAGCTACAATGAGCAGTTCTTC. The chain has TRBV6-5 and TRBJ2-1; 8 positions agree with TRBD2. V was clipped by 6 bases and J by 3 bases; unmatched bases: 7. CDR1 is MNHEY, CDR2 SVGAGI, per germline. CDR3 length: 15 amino acids.

This clonotype has just a few counts. This clone may be a read error of a much larger clone one base away. V gene TRBV6-5 combines with J gene TRBJ1-2; 9 positions agree with TRBD1. The CDR3 sequence is 15 residues long. V trimming: 5 bases; J trimming: 4 bases; junction bases outside the gene matches: 8. Germline V gene sequence: CDR1 MNHEY, CDR2 SVGAGI. The CDR3 coding sequence is TGTGCCAGCAGTCACGTAACAGGGGGCGGCTATGGCTACACCTTC. It translates to CASSHVTGGGYGYTF.

Comments on this clonotype: This may stem from a read error, because a much larger clone lies one nucleotide away. The CDR3 spells CASRPGTAARNEQFF. The CDR3 coding sequence is TGTGCCAGCAGGCCCGGGACCGCCGCCCGCAATGAGCAGTTCTTC. This chain joins TRBV12-3 or TRBV12-4 and TRBJ2-1; D tentatively fits TRBD1 or TRBD2 (5 bases each). There are 15 residues in the CDR3. The germline V and J ends were trimmed by 6 bases and 6 bases, with 18 bases remaining between them.

In regard to this clonotype: A read error is likely, as this CDR3 ends without the conserved phenylalanine or tryptophan. The chain recombines TRBV28 with TRBJ1-6; D is undetermined. V lost 5 bases to trimming and J lost 7 bases, with 12 bases between them. Germline CDR1 reads MDHEN; CDR2 reads SYDVKM. This CDR3 comprises 14 residues. The CDR3 region is CASSARRPNSPLHS. Written as DNA, the CDR3 is TGTGCCAGCAGTGCGAGACGGCCGAATTCACCCCTCCACTCT.

This clonotype was seen a handful of times. The gene calls are TRBV28 and TRBJ2-5; the match to TRBD2 covers 7 bases. Germline V lookup: CDR1 MDHEN, CDR2 SYDVKM. This CDR3 contains 14 residues. V lost 7 bases and J lost 7; bases outside the gene matches: 12. CDR3 in amino acids: CASNPGGRYGTQYF. In nucleotides, the CDR3 is TGTGCCAGCAATCCGGGAGGCCGTTATGGGACCCAGTACTTC.

Turning to this clonotype: A junction end diverges from the germline sequence, so it may reflect a read error. The chain is built from TRBV20-1 and TRBJ2-1; TRBD1 is a possible D gene (6 bases). From germline, CDR1 is DFQATT and CDR2 SNEGSKA (reference sequence). The CDR3 is made up of 12 amino acids. Here the CDR3 reads CSAHITQGAKLF. CDR3 DNA: TGCAGTGCTCACATAACACAGGGAGCTAAACTCTTC.

The rearrangement joins TRBV4-3 to TRBJ1-1; D is unclear. V was trimmed by 0 bases and J by 9 bases, leaving 11 bases between them. There are 13 residues in the CDR3. CDR1 and CDR2 from the germline V gene are LGHNA and YSLEER. The CDR3: CASSQDRVVKAFF. In nucleotides, the CDR3 is TGCGCCAGCAGCCAAGATCGGGTGGTGAAAGCTTTCTTT.